The 14 T cell receptor beta chains reported below all come from one sample, sequenced in a study of T cell responses to AZD1222 COVID-19 vaccine. Profiling relied on immunoSEQ multiplex PCR, and the TCRdb table lists in-frame clones only, not all of them. The table records 120,000 or so clones, roughly nine tenths of them present only once. This specimen was peripheral blood, taken on day 0 of AZD1222 vaccination. These receptors all stem from an adult in good health.

The rearrangement joins TRBV5-4 to TRBJ2-3; a possible D gene is TRBD2 (5 bases). This CDR3 comprises 16 residues. The germline gives CDR1 SGHNT, CDR2 YYREEE (reference sequence). V was shortened by 0 bases and J by 3 bases, with 14 bases between the two germline ends. This CDR3 reads CASSLDGGPATDTQYF. In DNA, the CDR3 is TGTGCCAGCAGCTTGGATGGAGGACCTGCTACAGATACGCAGTATTTT.

This clone has just one count. This sequence joins TRBV5-1 and TRBJ2-1; a weak D match, TRBD2 (5 bases). The V and J ends lost 7 bases and 6 bases respectively, with 17 bases between them. This CDR3 is 14 amino acids long. CDR1 and CDR2 (germline): SGHRS, YFSETQ. CDR3 region: CASPGSSEGNEQFF. CDR3 nucleotides: TGCGCCAGCCCTGGGAGTAGCGAAGGCAATGAGCAGTTCTTC.

This chain joins TRBV4-1 and TRBJ2-5; a possible D gene is TRBD1 (8 bases). The CDR3 has 18 amino acids. Germline CDR1 is MGHRA and CDR2 is YSYEKL. Trimming stripped 3 bases from V and 0 bases from J, with 20 bases between. CDR3 sequence (DNA): TGCGCCAGCAGCCATCCCGCAACAGGGGGGAGGGACCAAGAGACCCAGTACTTC. Its protein product is CASSHPATGGRDQETQYF.

As regards this clone: This specimen includes other DNA sequences encoding the same CDR3. The chain employs TRBV18 and TRBJ2-5; possibly TRBD1 or TRBD2 for D (5 bases each). V was shortened by 2 bases and J by 2 bases, with 21 bases between the two germline ends. From germline, CDR1 is KGHSH and CDR2 LQKENI. The CDR3 totals 18 residues. In nucleotides, the CDR3 is TGTGCCAGCTCACCAGGGGAGTGGGCAGGGCGTATGCAAGAGACCCAGTACTTC. Residues: CASSPGEWAGRMQETQYF. Supplemented by reference TRBV18 and TRBJ2-5, the full variable domain reads NAGVMQNPRHLVRRRGQEARLRCSPMKGHSHVYWYRQLPEEGLKFMVYLQKENIIDESGMPKERFSAEFPKEGPSILRIQQVVRGDSAAYFCASSPGEWAGRMQETQYFGPGTRLLVL.

The CDR3 reads CAWSPSGTSGRASEQFF. The DNA of the CDR3 is TGTGCCTGGAGCCCGTCCGGGACTAGCGGGAGGGCCAGTGAGCAGTTCTTC. This rearrangement joins TRBV30 to TRBJ2-1, with 16 bases matching TRBD2. CDR3 length equals 17 residues. The V and J ends lost 3 bases and 9 bases, in that order; junction bases with no gene match: 11. Germline lookup yields CDR1 GTSNPN and CDR2 SVGIG (reference sequence).

In this sample, this clone turned up once. The gene calls are TRBV5-1 and TRBJ2-3; D remains ambiguous. The CDR3 is 13 residues long. V lost 0 bases and J lost 5, with 7 bases in between. CDR1 is SGHRS, CDR2 YFSETQ, per germline. CDR3 DNA sequence: TGCGCCAGCAGCTTGGCTCCCGGAGATACGCAGTATTTT. Protein product: CASSLAPGDTQYF.

This chain uses TRBV3-1 (or the pseudogene TRBV3-2) with TRBJ1-2; TRBD1 agrees at 7 bases. V was clipped by 1 base and J by 5 bases; unmatched bases: 7. The CDR3 length is 15 residues. Germline V gene sequence: CDR1 LGHDT, CDR2 YNNKEL (reference sequence). The CDR3 region is CASSQVGAGGYGYTF. The CDR3 nucleotides are TGTGCCAGCAGCCAAGTTGGCGCAGGGGGTTATGGCTACACCTTC.

The chain is built from TRBV3-1 (or the pseudogene TRBV3-2) and TRBJ1-1; the match to TRBD1 covers 10 bases. From germline, CDR1 is LGHDT and CDR2 YNNKEL (reference sequence). The CDR3 sequence is 16 residues long. The ends lost 3 bases at V and 0 bases at J; junction bases unmatched: 4. The chain's CDR3 is CASSHWDRGMNTEAFF. The CDR3 DNA follows: TGTGCCAGCAGCCATTGGGACAGGGGAATGAACACTGAAGCTTTCTTT.

J is TRBJ1-1 and V is TRBV19, with TRBD1 as a possible D gene (5 bases). The germline V gene has CDR1 LNHDA and CDR2 SQIVND (reference sequence). The CDR3 length is 14 residues. The V gene lost 3 bases and the J gene lost 1 base, with 9 bases spanning the gap. The CDR3 here is CASSMGLQNTEAFF. The CDR3 DNA sequence: TGTGCCAGTAGTATGGGACTGCAGAACACTGAAGCTTTCTTT.

The chain couples TRBV6-5 to TRBJ2-7, with TRBD2 matching 11 bases. Per the germline V gene, CDR1 is MNHEY and CDR2 is SVGAGI. This CDR3 contains 14 residues. Losses at the gene ends were 6 bases for V and 2 bases for J; bases not matched to a gene: 3. CDR3 protein: CASRLAGATYEQYF. In DNA form, the CDR3 reads TGTGCCAGCAGACTAGCGGGAGCCACCTACGAGCAGTACTTC.

The chain has TRBV11-3 and TRBJ1-3, with a weak D call TRBD1 (5 bases). Trimming cost V 0 bases and J 0 bases, with 15 bases left between them. Per germline, CDR1 SGHNT and CDR2 YENEEA. The CDR3 consists of 18 residues. CDR3 protein: CASSLDSRDGRSGNTIYF. DNA of the CDR3: TGTGCCAGCAGCTTAGACTCCAGGGACGGCCGCTCTGGAAACACCATATATTTT. The whole variable domain, remainder taken from reference TRBV11-3 and TRBJ1-3, is EAGVVQSPRYKIIEKKQPVAFWCNPISGHNTLYWYLQNLGQGPELLIRYENEEAVDDSQLPKDRFSAERLKGVDSTLKIQPAELGDSAVYLCASSLDSRDGRSGNTIYFGEGSWLTVV.

The V and J genes are TRBV6-5 and TRBJ2-1; D not certain. The CDR3 is made up of 15 amino acids. Trimming shortened V by 2 bases and J by 0 bases, and 8 bases separated the two germline ends. Germline V CDR1 and CDR2: MNHEY, SVGAGI. Written as DNA, the CDR3 is TGTGCCAGCAGTTACGACGGCCGCTCCTACAATGAGCAGTTCTTC. Encoded protein: CASSYDGRSYNEQFF.

The chain employs TRBV6-5 and TRBJ1-5; no definite D call. Trimming removed 0 bases at V and 10 bases at J, with 16 bases between. In germline, CDR1 is MNHEY, CDR2 SVGAGI. The length of the CDR3 is 15 residues. CDR3 DNA sequence: TGTGCCAGCAGTTACTCTACGGACCCTCTCTATCCCCAGCATTTT. Translating it yields CASSYSTDPLYPQHF.

This CDR3 is CAISARTSGSGDEQFF. CDR3 nucleotides: TGTGCCATCAGTGCCCGGACTAGCGGGAGCGGGGATGAGCAGTTCTTC. V is TRBV10-3 and J is TRBJ2-1; 13 bases line up with TRBD2. This CDR3 contains 16 residues. V lost 4 bases to trimming and J lost 8 bases; unmatched junction nucleotides: 8. CDR1 ENHRY and CDR2 SYGVKD come from the germline V gene.